The source of this T cell receptor beta chain is a study of graft-versus-host responses after intestinal transplantation. Study information: Grafts that recipients had were multivisceral, liver-intestinal, or isolated intestinal transplants. Every recipient had anti-thymocyte globulin induction and three to four years of tacrolimus plus steroids.

Sequencing was performed with immunoSEQ multiplex PCR; in TCRdb, only in-frame clones are kept and a portion is missing. The data contain 50,000 to 75,000 clones, roughly 90% of them singletons. General observations from the study: Among recipient marrow samples, GvH clones were found; some appeared first in ileum or blood. After transplant, early declines in HvG clones were associated with peak levels of circulating GvH clones.

About this clone: Its specificity is not known.

V trimming: 2 bases; J trimming: 9 bases; junction bases outside the gene matches: 9. Germline V gene lookup returns CDR1 SNHLY and CDR2 FYNNEI. This CDR3 has 14 amino acids. The specimen comprised unstimulated CD8+ T cells sorted from spleen or lymph node cells, sampled before transplant. The TCR originated in a human donor who was the organ donor for an intestinal transplant. V usage is TRBV2 and J usage is TRBJ2-5, with 7 nucleotides matching TRBD2. As DNA, the CDR3 is TGTGCCAGCAGTGAATCTTGGGGGGGGTGGGCCCAGTACTTC. It encodes CASSESWGGWAQYF. Based on the CDR3 plus reference TRBV2 and TRBJ2-5, the full variable domain is EPEVTQTPSHQVTQMGQEVILRCVPISNHLYFYWYRQILGQKVEFLVSFYNNEISEKSEIFDDQFSVERPDGSNFTLKIRSTKLEDSAMYFCASSESWGGWAQYFGPGTRLLVL.